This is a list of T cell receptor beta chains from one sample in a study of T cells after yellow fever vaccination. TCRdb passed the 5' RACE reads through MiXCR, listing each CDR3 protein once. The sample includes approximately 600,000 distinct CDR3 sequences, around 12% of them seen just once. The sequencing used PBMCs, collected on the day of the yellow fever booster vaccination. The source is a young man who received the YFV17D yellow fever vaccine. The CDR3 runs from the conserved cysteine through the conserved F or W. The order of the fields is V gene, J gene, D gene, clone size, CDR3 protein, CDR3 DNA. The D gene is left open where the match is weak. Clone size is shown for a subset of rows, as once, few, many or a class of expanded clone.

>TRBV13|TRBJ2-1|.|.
CAMGPGRNEQFF
TGTGCCATGGGCCCGGGGCGCAATGAGCAGTTCTTC
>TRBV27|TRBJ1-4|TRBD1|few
CASSLYGTGKVRDEKLFF
TGTGCCAGCAGTTTATACGGGACAGGGAAAGTAAGGGATGAAAAACTGTTTTTT
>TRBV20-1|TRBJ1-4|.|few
CSAKGYEKLFF
TGCAGTGCTAAGGGGTATGAAAAACTGTTTTTT
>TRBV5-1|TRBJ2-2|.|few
CASTDSATATGELFF
TGCGCCAGCACCGATTCCGCTACGGCCACCGGGGAGCTGTTTTTT
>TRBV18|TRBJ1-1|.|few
CASSLDLLTSENTEAFF
TGTGCCAGCTCACTCGACCTCTTGACATCTGAGAACACTGAAGCTTTCTTT
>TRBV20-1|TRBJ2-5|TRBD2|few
CSPSGRLAGRETQYF
TGCAGTCCCAGTGGGCGACTAGCGGGTCGGGAGACCCAGTACTTC
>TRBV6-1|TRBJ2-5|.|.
CASSPFPGAPLRETQYF
TGTGCCAGCAGTCCCTTCCCTGGGGCGCCACTCAGGGAGACCCAGTACTTC
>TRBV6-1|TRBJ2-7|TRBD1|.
CASRSRTGTGYEQYF
TGTGCCAGCAGATCCAGGACAGGGACGGGCTACGAGCAGTACTTC
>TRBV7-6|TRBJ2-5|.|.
CASSLGSARAETQYF
TGTGCCAGCAGCCTGGGCTCGGCCAGGGCGGAGACCCAGTACTTC
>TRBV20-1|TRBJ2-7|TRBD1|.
CSARHDRGPSMF
TGCAGTGCTAGGCACGACAGGGGCCCCTCTATGTTC
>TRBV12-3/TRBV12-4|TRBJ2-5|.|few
CASSLTIGGETQYF
TGTGCCAGCAGTTTAACTATTGGCGGGGAGACCCAGTACTTC
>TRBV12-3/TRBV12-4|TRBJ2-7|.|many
CASSTPRQGTYEQYF
TGTGCCAGCAGTACCCCCCGTCAGGGGACCTACGAGCAGTACTTC
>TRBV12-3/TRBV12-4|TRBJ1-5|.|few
CASRAQGAGPSNQPQHF
TGTGCCAGCAGGGCCCAGGGTGCTGGTCCTAGCAATCAGCCCCAGCATTTT
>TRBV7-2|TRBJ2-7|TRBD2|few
CASSFGRAKSYEQYF
TGTGCCAGCAGCTTCGGGAGGGCCAAATCCTACGAGCAGTACTTC
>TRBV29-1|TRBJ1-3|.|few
CSVSGWAGNTIYF
TGCAGCGTCTCGGGCTGGGCAGGAAACACCATATATTTT
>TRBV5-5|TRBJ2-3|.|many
CASSLSATTTDTQYF
TGTGCCAGCAGCTTGTCCGCGACTACTACAGATACGCAGTATTTT
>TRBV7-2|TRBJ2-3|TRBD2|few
CASSSRGLTSGADTQYF
TGTGCCAGCAGCTCTAGGGGTCTGACTAGCGGGGCAGATACGCAGTATTTT
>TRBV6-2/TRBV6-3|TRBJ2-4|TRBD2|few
CASMAAGGFAKNIQYF
TGTGCCAGCATGGCTGCGGGGGGGTTCGCCAAAAACATTCAGTACTTC
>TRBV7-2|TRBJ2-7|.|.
CASSSGAGELEQYF
TGTGCCAGCAGCTCGGGGGCGGGAGAGCTCGAGCAGTACTTC
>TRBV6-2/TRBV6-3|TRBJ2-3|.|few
CASRPGGGTDTQYF
TGTGCCAGCAGACCCGGCGGGGGCACAGATACGCAGTATTTT
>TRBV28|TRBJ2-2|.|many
CASTLHEGGTGELFF
TGTGCCAGCACCCTCCATGAAGGGGGAACCGGGGAGCTGTTTTTT
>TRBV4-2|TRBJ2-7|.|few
CASSQSAAGRVYEQYF
TGTGCCAGCAGCCAATCCGCTGCCGGGAGAGTCTACGAGCAGTACTTC
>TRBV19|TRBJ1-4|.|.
CASSNVRHGFTEKLFF
TGTGCCAGTAGTAACGTCAGGCACGGCTTTACTGAAAAACTGTTTTTT
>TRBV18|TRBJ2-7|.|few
CASSPPETPAYEQYF
TGTGCCAGCTCACCACCGGAGACCCCGGCCTACGAGCAGTACTTC
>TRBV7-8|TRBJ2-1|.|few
CASSRGVSYNEQFF
TGTGCCAGCAGCAGGGGCGTCTCCTACAATGAGCAGTTCTTC